A single sample gave rise to the 6 T cell receptor beta chains below, sequenced in a study of blood T cell repertoires in COVID-19. Produced via immunoSEQ multiplex PCR; TCRdb's table is partial and in-frame only. The top ten hold approximately 8% of the sample, which has about 210,000 clones, roughly 86% seen once. The sequenced material came from peripheral blood. The receptors originated from a woman between 45 and 60 years old with active or convalescent COVID-19.

This clone occurred once. This chain links TRBV6-5 with TRBJ2-5; TRBD2 aligns across 9 bases. The V and J ends lost 8 bases and 5 bases, in that order; junction bases with no gene match: 6. The CDR3 sequence is 13 residues long. Germline V gives CDR1 MNHEY, CDR2 SVGAGI. CDR3 amino acids: CASGVSGGETQYF. The CDR3 DNA follows: TGTGCCAGCGGCGTAAGCGGGGGGGAGACCCAGTACTTC.

The rearrangement links TRBV6-5 to TRBJ2-3, with 10 bases aligning to TRBD2. Trimming removed 0 bases from V and 4 bases from J; junction bases left unmatched: 4. CDR1 and CDR2 from the germline V gene are MNHEY and SVGAGI. The CDR3 has 16 amino acids. The CDR3 coding sequence is TGTGCCAGCAGTTACTCCGGGACTAGCGCTGCAGATACGCAGTATTTT. It codes for CASSYSGTSAADTQYF.

V is TRBV6-5 and J is TRBJ1-2; maybe TRBD1 (6 bases). V lost 8 bases and J 8 bases, leaving 21 bases between the germline ends. Germline assignment: CDR1 MNHEY and CDR2 SVGAGI. There are 14 residues in the CDR3. CDR3 sequence (DNA): TGTGCCAGCGCATCCGGGGACACGGTTTTGGGCTACACCTTC. It specifies CASASGDTVLGYTF.

This sequence joins TRBV11-2 and TRBJ2-1, with D possibly matching TRBD2 (5 bases). V lost 6 bases and J lost 10, with 13 bases in between. The CDR3 covers 12 residues. CDR1 is SGHAT and CDR2 is FQNNGV in the germline V gene. The CDR3 DNA reads as TGTGCCAGCAGGCTCTCCGGGGAGGAGCAGTTCTTC. This translates into CASRLSGEEQFF.

The chain is built from TRBV11-2 and TRBJ2-5; TRBD2 is a possible D gene (5 bases). V was trimmed by 7 bases and J by 6 bases, leaving 24 bases between them. Germline V gene sequence: CDR1 SGHAT, CDR2 FQNNGV. This CDR3 has 16 residues. This CDR3 is CASKYEASRTSQTQYF. In DNA form, the CDR3 reads TGTGCCAGCAAATATGAGGCTTCGAGGACTTCGCAGACCCAGTACTTC.

The V call is TRBV9, the J call TRBJ2-3; 9 bases are shared with TRBD2. The junction had 7 bases not matched to a gene; V was cut back by 4 bases and J by 1 base. The CDR3 contains 16 residues. Germline V gene sequence: CDR1 SGDLS, CDR2 YYNGEE. The CDR3 region has the DNA TGTGCCAGCAGCCTTCCAGCGGGAGGCCGCACAGATACGCAGTATTTT. Its translation is CASSLPAGGRTDTQYF. The full variable domain, rest sourced from reference TRBV9 and TRBJ2-3, is DSGVTQTPKHLITATGQRVTLRCSPRSGDLSVYWYQQSLDQGLQFLIQYYNGEERAKGNILERFSAQQFPDLHSELNLSSLELGDSALYFCASSLPAGGRTDTQYFGPGTRLTVL.